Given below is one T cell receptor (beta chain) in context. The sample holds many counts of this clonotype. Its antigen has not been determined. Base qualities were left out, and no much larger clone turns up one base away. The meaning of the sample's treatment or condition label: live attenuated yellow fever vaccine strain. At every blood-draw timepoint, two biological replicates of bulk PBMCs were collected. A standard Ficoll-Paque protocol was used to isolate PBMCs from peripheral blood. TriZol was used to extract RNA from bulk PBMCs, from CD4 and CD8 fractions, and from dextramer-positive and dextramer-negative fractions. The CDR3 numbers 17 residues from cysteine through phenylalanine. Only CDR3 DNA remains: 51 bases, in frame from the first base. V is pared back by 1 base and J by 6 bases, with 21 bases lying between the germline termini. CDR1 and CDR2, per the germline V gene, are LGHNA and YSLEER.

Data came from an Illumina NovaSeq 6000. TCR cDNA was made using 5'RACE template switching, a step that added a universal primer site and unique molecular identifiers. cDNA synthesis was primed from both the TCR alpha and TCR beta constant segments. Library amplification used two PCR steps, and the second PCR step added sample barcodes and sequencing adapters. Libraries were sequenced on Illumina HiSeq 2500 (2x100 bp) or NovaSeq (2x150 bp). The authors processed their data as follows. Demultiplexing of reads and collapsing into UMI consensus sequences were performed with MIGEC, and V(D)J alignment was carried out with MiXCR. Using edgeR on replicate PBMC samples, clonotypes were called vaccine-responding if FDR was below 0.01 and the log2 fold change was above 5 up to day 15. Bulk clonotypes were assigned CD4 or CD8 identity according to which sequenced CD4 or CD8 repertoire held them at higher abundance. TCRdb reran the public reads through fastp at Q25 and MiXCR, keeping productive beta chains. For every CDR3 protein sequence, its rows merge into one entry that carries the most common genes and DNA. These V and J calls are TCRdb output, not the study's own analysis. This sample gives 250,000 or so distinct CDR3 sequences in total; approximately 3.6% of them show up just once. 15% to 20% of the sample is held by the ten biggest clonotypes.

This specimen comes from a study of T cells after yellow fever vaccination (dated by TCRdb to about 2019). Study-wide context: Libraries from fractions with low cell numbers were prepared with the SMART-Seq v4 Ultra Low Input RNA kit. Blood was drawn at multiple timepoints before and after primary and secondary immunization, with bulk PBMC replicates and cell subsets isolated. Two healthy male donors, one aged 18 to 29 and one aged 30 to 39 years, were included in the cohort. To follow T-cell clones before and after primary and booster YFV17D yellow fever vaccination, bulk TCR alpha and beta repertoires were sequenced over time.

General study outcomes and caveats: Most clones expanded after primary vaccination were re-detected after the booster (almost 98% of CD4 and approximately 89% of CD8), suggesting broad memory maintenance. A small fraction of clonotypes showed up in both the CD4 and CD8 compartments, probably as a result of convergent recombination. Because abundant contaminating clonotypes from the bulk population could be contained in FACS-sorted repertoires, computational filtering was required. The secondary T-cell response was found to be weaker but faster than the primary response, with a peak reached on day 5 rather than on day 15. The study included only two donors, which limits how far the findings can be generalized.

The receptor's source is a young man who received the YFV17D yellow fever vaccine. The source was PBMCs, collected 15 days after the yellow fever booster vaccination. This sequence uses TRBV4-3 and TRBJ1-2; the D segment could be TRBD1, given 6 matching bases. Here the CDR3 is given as CASSQGLASAGEDGYTF. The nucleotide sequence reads TGCGCCAGCAGCCAAGGTCTAGCTTCCGCAGGGGAGGATGGCTACACCTTC.